This is a list of T cell receptor beta chains from one sample in a study of cytomegalovirus exposure and HLA in healthy donors. This table comes from immunoSEQ multiplex PCR, and its TCRdb copy is limited to in-frame clones, with some not included. This table holds about 140,000 clones, 75% to 80% found once. The sample comprised PBMCs. The receptor source for this set is a male donor in good health and CMV-seronegative. The CDR3 runs from the conserved cysteine through the conserved F or W. D genes are given only for firm matches. Not all rows give a size; the values are once, few, many and, for expanded clones, a class.

clone size: NA; D gene: NA; J gene: TRBJ2-7; V gene: TRBV25-1; CDR3 length: 11; CDR3 protein: CASKDPYERYF; CDR3 DNA: TGTGCCAGCAAAGACCCTTACGAGCGGTACTTC
clone size: NA; D gene: NA; J gene: TRBJ1-2; V gene: TRBV9; CDR3 length: 17; CDR3 protein: CASSVRKTATSNYGYTF; CDR3 DNA: TGTGCCAGCAGCGTAAGAAAAACAGCAACCTCTAACTATGGCTACACCTTC
clone size: NA; D gene: NA; J gene: TRBJ1-2; V gene: TRBV30; CDR3 length: 12; CDR3 protein: CAWSGPGLGYTF; CDR3 DNA: TGTGCCTGGAGTGGGCCAGGGCTTGGCTACACCTTC
clone size: NA; D gene: NA; J gene: TRBJ2-7; V gene: TRBV21-1; CDR3 length: 18; CDR3 protein: CASSKALFGRMTNYEQYF; CDR3 DNA: TGTGCCAGCAGCAAAGCGCTATTTGGAAGGATGACTAACTACGAGCAGTACTTC
clone size: NA; D gene: NA; J gene: TRBJ1-2; V gene: TRBV27; CDR3 length: 17; CDR3 protein: CASSLAWGATTNYGYTF; CDR3 DNA: TGTGCCAGCAGTTTGGCCTGGGGAGCTACAACTAACTATGGCTACACCTTC
clone size: NA; D gene: TRBD1; J gene: TRBJ1-2; V gene: TRBV19; CDR3 length: 13; CDR3 protein: CASGGGQGGGYTF; CDR3 DNA: TGTGCCAGTGGAGGGGGACAGGGAGGAGGCTACACCTTC
clone size: few; D gene: TRBD1; J gene: TRBJ2-1; V gene: TRBV5-5; CDR3 length: 16; CDR3 protein: CASSPRQGAAYNEQFF; CDR3 DNA: TGTGCCAGCAGCCCGAGACAGGGGGCTGCCTACAATGAGCAGTTCTTC
clone size: NA; D gene: NA; J gene: TRBJ1-5; V gene: TRBV4-3; CDR3 length: 14; CDR3 protein: CASSSGQGGQPQHF; CDR3 DNA: TGCGCCAGCAGCAGCGGGCAGGGAGGACAGCCCCAGCATTTT
clone size: NA; D gene: TRBD2; J gene: TRBJ2-3; V gene: TRBV29-1; CDR3 length: 15; CDR3 protein: CSVGGLAGGRDTQYF; CDR3 DNA: TGCAGCGTTGGGGGACTAGCGGGGGGGCGAGATACGCAGTATTTT
clone size: NA; D gene: NA; J gene: TRBJ2-3; V gene: TRBV6-5; CDR3 length: 13; CDR3 protein: CASSEGVTDTQYF; CDR3 DNA: TGTGCCAGCAGTGAGGGGGTCACAGATACGCAGTATTTT
clone size: NA; D gene: TRBD1; J gene: TRBJ2-7; V gene: TRBV4-2; CDR3 length: 16; CDR3 protein: CASSQDGTGGGYEQYF; CDR3 DNA: TGTGCCAGCAGCCAAGACGGGACAGGGGGTGGCTACGAGCAGTACTTC
clone size: once; D gene: NA; J gene: TRBJ2-3; V gene: TRBV7-6; CDR3 length: 13; CDR3 protein: CASSPGNLDTQYF; CDR3 DNA: TGTGCCAGCAGCCCCGGGAATTTAGATACGCAGTATTTT
clone size: NA; D gene: TRBD2; J gene: TRBJ2-7; V gene: TRBV19; CDR3 length: 16; CDR3 protein: CASSISLAGESYEQYF; CDR3 DNA: TGTGCCAGTAGTATATCACTAGCGGGGGAGTCCTACGAGCAGTACTTC
clone size: NA; D gene: NA; J gene: TRBJ1-2; V gene: TRBV7-9; CDR3 length: 12; CDR3 protein: CASSFLRESATF; CDR3 DNA: TGTGCCAGCAGCTTTTTGAGGGAGTCTGCCACCTTC
clone size: NA; D gene: TRBD1; J gene: TRBJ2-6; V gene: TRBV19; CDR3 length: 18; CDR3 protein: CASSIDQTGNSGANVLTF; CDR3 DNA: TGTGCCAGTAGTATAGATCAGACAGGGAACTCTGGGGCCAACGTCCTGACTTTC
clone size: NA; D gene: NA; J gene: TRBJ1-6; V gene: TRBV7-2; CDR3 length: 14; CDR3 protein: CASSPSSYNSPLHF; CDR3 DNA: TGTGCCAGCAGCCCTAGCTCCTATAATTCACCCCTCCACTTT
clone size: few; D gene: NA; J gene: TRBJ1-6; V gene: TRBV6-5; CDR3 length: 14; CDR3 protein: CASTSSVNNSPLHF; CDR3 DNA: TGTGCCAGCACTTCGTCCGTTAATAATTCACCCCTCCACTTT
clone size: NA; D gene: TRBD2; J gene: TRBJ2-5; V gene: TRBV11-2; CDR3 length: 19; CDR3 protein: CASSPSRGLAGGPTETQYF; CDR3 DNA: TGTGCCAGCAGCCCCTCTCGGGGACTAGCGGGGGGGCCAACAGAGACCCAGTACTTC
clone size: once; D gene: NA; J gene: TRBJ1-3; V gene: TRBV6-1; CDR3 length: 17; CDR3 protein: CASSEGAGAGSGNTIYF; CDR3 DNA: TGTGCCAGCAGTGAAGGGGCAGGGGCCGGCTCTGGAAACACCATATATTTT
clone size: NA; D gene: NA; J gene: TRBJ2-3; V gene: TRBV5-5; CDR3 length: 11; CDR3 protein: CASSFQNTQYF; CDR3 DNA: TGTGCCAGCAGCTTCCAAAATACGCAGTATTTT
clone size: once; D gene: TRBD2; J gene: TRBJ2-5; V gene: TRBV11-2; CDR3 length: 17; CDR3 protein: CASSLGTSGGWKETQYF; CDR3 DNA: TGTGCCAGCAGCCTCGGGACTAGCGGGGGGTGGAAAGAGACCCAGTACTTC
clone size: NA; D gene: NA; J gene: TRBJ2-1; V gene: TRBV4-1; CDR3 length: 12; CDR3 protein: CASSHPLSEQFF; CDR3 DNA: TGCGCCAGCAGCCACCCCTTGAGTGAGCAGTTCTTC
clone size: few; D gene: NA; J gene: TRBJ1-1; V gene: TRBV6-6; CDR3 length: 12; CDR3 protein: CASRITDTEAFF; CDR3 DNA: TGTGCCAGCAGAATTACGGACACTGAAGCTTTCTTT
clone size: once; D gene: NA; J gene: TRBJ2-6; V gene: TRBV7-9; CDR3 length: 17; CDR3 protein: CASSFGGTDTGANVLTF; CDR3 DNA: TGTGCCAGCAGCTTTGGGGGCACAGACACTGGGGCCAACGTCCTGACTTTC
clone size: NA; D gene: NA; J gene: TRBJ2-5; V gene: TRBV18; CDR3 length: 14; CDR3 protein: CASSPLEGQETQYF; CDR3 DNA: TGTGCCAGCTCACCACTGGAGGGCCAAGAGACCCAGTACTTC
clone size: NA; D gene: NA; J gene: TRBJ1-4; V gene: TRBV5-6; CDR3 length: 15; CDR3 protein: CASSLVTRALGKLFF; CDR3 DNA: TGTGCCAGCAGCTTGGTAACGAGGGCCCTGGGAAAACTGTTTTTT
clone size: once; D gene: NA; J gene: TRBJ1-1; V gene: TRBV5-6; CDR3 length: 15; CDR3 protein: CASSLVWQANTEAFF; CDR3 DNA: TGTGCCAGCAGCTTGGTTTGGCAGGCGAACACTGAAGCTTTCTTT
clone size: NA; D gene: NA; J gene: TRBJ2-7; V gene: TRBV11-2; CDR3 length: 14; CDR3 protein: CASSLVVGVHEQYF; CDR3 DNA: TGTGCCAGCAGCTTAGTTGTAGGGGTCCACGAGCAGTACTTC
clone size: NA; D gene: NA; J gene: TRBJ2-7; V gene: TRBV6-5; CDR3 length: 16; CDR3 protein: CASSYSGGGAPYEQYF; CDR3 DNA: TGTGCCAGCAGTTACTCGGGAGGGGGGGCCCCCTACGAGCAGTACTTC
clone size: NA; D gene: NA; J gene: TRBJ2-7; V gene: TRBV7-8; CDR3 length: 13; CDR3 protein: CASSLAGSYEQYF; CDR3 DNA: TGTGCCAGCAGCTTAGCCGGCTCCTACGAGCAGTACTTC
clone size: NA; D gene: TRBD1; J gene: TRBJ2-3; V gene: TRBV5-1; CDR3 length: 15; CDR3 protein: CASSWGQALADTQYF; CDR3 DNA: TGCGCCAGCAGCTGGGGACAGGCGCTCGCAGATACGCAGTATTTT
clone size: NA; D gene: TRBD1; J gene: TRBJ2-7; V gene: TRBV7-8; CDR3 length: 15; CDR3 protein: CASSQGQGSSYEQYF; CDR3 DNA: TGTGCCAGCAGCCAGGGACAGGGCAGCTCCTACGAGCAGTACTTC
clone size: NA; D gene: TRBD2; J gene: TRBJ2-5; V gene: TRBV5-1; CDR3 length: 19; CDR3 protein: CASSLGQGGLAGAQETQYF; CDR3 DNA: TGCGCCAGCAGCTTGGGTCAGGGAGGCCTAGCGGGGGCACAAGAGACCCAGTACTTC
clone size: few; D gene: TRBD1; J gene: TRBJ1-3; V gene: TRBV5-6; CDR3 length: 14; CDR3 protein: CASSLTGAGNTIYF; CDR3 DNA: TGTGCCAGCAGCTTGACAGGGGCTGGAAACACCATATATTTT
clone size: NA; D gene: TRBD1; J gene: TRBJ2-5; V gene: TRBV9; CDR3 length: 17; CDR3 protein: CASSVNGQGARQETQYF; CDR3 DNA: TGTGCCAGCAGCGTGAACGGACAGGGGGCGAGGCAAGAGACCCAGTACTTC